This T cell receptor (beta chain) was sequenced for a study of control samples from healthy donors and cancer patients. Only in-frame clones appear in the TCRdb table, and some are missing; sequencing was by immunoSEQ multiplex PCR. The sample includes under 450,000 clones, approximately 92% of them seen just once. The V end lost 5 bases, the J end lost 7 bases, and 14 bases lay between the germline ends. The CDR3 totals 14 residues. Germline V gene data show CDR1 as MNHEY and CDR2 as SVGAGI. Sequencing was done on a sample of PBMCs. The sequence derives from a man aged 35 to 55 with head and neck cancer. The rearrangement uses TRBV6-5 and TRBJ1-4; tentative D call: TRBD1 (5 bases). The CDR3 nucleotides read TGTGCCAGCAGTCGTGGGACTATCGGTGAAAAACTGTTTTTT. Translating gives CASSRGTIGEKLFF.